Included here is one TCR beta chain sequence, with context. Its antigen is undetermined. The record originates from a study of beta chain features in type 1 diabetes. Study background: Sorted cells from all samples, numbering 107,917,701, were examined. Points from the study as a whole: TCRB CDR3s were moderately but significantly shorter in Type 1 diabetes patients in all four CD4+ subsets.

Expressed TCRB transcripts were sequenced after all isolated RNA was converted to cDNA. Libraries were prepared by immunoSEQ multiplex PCR; TCRdb keeps only in-frame clonotypes and omits some of them. The data contain 300,000 to 350,000 clones, over 7% of them singletons. The specimen was central memory CD4+ T cells from blood. The receptor was isolated from a man in his thirties or forties with type 1 diabetes.

CDR3 DNA: TGTGCCAGCAGTGAATCATCAGGGGATATATACAATGAGCAGTTCTTC. This encodes CASSESSGDIYNEQFF. This chain links TRBV6-1 with TRBJ2-1, with D possibly TRBD1 on 6 matching bases. CDR1 is MNHNS and CDR2 is SASEGT in the germline V gene. Trimming stripped 2 bases from V and 4 bases from J, with 15 bases between. The CDR3 is made up of 16 amino acids.